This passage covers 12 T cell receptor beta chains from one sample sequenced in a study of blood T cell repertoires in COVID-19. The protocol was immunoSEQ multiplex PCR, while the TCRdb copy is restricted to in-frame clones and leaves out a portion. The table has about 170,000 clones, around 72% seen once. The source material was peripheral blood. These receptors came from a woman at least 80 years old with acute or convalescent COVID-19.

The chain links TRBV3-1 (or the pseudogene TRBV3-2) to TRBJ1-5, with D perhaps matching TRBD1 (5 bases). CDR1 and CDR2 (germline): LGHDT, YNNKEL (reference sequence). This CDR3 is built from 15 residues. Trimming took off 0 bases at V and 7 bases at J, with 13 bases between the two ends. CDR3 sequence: CASSQDWGGSQPQHF. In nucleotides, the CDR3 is TGTGCCAGCAGCCAAGATTGGGGGGGGTCCCAGCCCCAGCATTTT.

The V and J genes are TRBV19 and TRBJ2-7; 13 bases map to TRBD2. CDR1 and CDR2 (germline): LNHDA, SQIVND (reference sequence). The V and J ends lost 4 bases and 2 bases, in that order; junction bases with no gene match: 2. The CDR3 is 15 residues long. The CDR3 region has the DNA TGTGCCAGTAGTAGGACTAGCGGGAGAGCCTACGAGCAGTACTTC. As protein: CASSRTSGRAYEQYF.

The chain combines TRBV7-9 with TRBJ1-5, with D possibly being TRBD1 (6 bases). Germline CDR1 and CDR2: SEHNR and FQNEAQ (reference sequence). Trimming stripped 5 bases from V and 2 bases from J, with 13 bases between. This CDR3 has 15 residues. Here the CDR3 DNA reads TGTGCCAGCAGCCGAGACAGGTCTGGCAATCAGCCCCAGCATTTT. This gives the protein CASSRDRSGNQPQHF.

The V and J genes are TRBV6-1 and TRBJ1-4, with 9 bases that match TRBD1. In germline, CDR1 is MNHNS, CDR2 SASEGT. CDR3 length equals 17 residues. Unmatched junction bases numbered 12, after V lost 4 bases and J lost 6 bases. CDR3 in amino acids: CASSGPPWRQGDEKLFF. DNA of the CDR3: TGTGCCAGCAGTGGCCCCCCATGGCGACAGGGGGATGAAAAACTGTTTTTT.

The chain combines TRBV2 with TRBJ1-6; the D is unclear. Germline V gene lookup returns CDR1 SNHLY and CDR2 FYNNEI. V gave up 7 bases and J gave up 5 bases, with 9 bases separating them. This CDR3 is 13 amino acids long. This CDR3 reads CASKAENNSPLHF. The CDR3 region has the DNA TGTGCCAGCAAGGCGGAAAATAATTCACCCCTCCACTTT.

CDR3 in amino acids: CASSLPSTGGGDEQYF. CDR3 DNA: TGTGCCAGCAGCTTACCCTCGACAGGGGGAGGCGACGAGCAGTACTTC. The gene calls are TRBV7-9 and TRBJ2-7; 9 bases map to TRBD1. The CDR3 totals 16 residues. Germline trimming cut 2 bases from V and 5 bases from J; bases unmatched to any gene: 10. Per the germline V gene, CDR1 is SEHNR and CDR2 is FQNEAQ (reference sequence).

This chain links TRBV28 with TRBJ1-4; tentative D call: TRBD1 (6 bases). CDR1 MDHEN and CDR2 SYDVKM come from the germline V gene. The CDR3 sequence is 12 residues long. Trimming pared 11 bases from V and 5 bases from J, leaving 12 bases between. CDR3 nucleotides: TGTGCCGGGGGCAGGCGGAATGAAAAACTGTTTTTT. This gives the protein CAGGRRNEKLFF.

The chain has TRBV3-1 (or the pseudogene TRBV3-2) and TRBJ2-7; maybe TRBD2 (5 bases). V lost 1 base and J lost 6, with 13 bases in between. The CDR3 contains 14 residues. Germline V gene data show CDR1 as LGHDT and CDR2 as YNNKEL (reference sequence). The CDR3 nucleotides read TGTGCCAGCAGCCAAGGTGCCGGGAAAGGCGAGCAGTACTTC. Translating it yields CASSQGAGKGEQYF.

CDR3 loop: CASSLALSSGRPDTQYF. The CDR3 DNA reads as TGTGCCAGCAGCTTAGCGTTGTCTAGCGGGAGGCCAGATACGCAGTATTTT. The chain uses TRBV7-8 and TRBJ2-3, with 11 positions matching TRBD2. After removal of 0 bases from V and 4 bases from J, the junction contained 6 bases not matched to a gene. CDR3 length equals 17 residues. Germline V lookup: CDR1 SGHVS, CDR2 FQNEAQ.

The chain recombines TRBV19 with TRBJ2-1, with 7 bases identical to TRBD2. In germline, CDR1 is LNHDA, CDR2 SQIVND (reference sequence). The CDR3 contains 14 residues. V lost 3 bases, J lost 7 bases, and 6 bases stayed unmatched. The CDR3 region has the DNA TGTGCCAGTAGTATGCTAGCGGACATAAATGAGCAGTTCTTC. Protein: CASSMLADINEQFF. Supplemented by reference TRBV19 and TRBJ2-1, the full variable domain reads DGGITQSPKYLFRKEGQNVTLSCEQNLNHDAMYWYRQDPGQGLRLIYYSQIVNDFQKGDIAEGYSVSREKKESFPLTVTSAQKNPTAFYLCASSMLADINEQFFGPGTRLTVL.

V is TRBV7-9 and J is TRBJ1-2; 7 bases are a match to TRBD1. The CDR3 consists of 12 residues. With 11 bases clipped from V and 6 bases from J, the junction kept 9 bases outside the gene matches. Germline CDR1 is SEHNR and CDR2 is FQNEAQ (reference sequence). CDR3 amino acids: CAGGDSPDGYTF. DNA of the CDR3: TGTGCCGGAGGGGACAGCCCTGATGGCTACACCTTC. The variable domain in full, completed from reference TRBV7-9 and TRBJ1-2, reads DTGVSQNPRHKITKRGQNVTFRCDPISEHNRLYWYRQTLGQGPEFLTYFQNEAQLEKSRLLSDRFSAERPKGSFSTLEIQRTEQGDSAMYLCAGGDSPDGYTFGSGTRLTVV.

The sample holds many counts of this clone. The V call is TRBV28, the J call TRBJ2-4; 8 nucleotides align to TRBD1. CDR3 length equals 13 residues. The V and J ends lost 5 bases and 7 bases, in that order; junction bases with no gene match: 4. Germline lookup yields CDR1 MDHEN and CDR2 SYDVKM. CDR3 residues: CASSRTGRNIQYF. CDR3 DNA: TGTGCCAGCAGTCGGACAGGGAGGAACATTCAGTACTTC.